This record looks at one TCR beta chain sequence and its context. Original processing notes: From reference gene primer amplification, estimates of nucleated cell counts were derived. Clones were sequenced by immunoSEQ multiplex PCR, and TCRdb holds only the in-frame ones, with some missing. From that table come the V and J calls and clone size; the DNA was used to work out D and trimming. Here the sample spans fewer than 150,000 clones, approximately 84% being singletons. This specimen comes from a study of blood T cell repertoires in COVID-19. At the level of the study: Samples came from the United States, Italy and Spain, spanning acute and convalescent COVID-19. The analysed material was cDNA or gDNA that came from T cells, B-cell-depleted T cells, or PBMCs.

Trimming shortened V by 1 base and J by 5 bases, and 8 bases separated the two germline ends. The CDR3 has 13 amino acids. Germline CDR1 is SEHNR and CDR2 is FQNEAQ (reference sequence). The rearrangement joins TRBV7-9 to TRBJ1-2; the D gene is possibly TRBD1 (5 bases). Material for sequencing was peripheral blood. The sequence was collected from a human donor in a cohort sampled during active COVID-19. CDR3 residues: CASSLEAGYGYTF. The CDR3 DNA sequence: TGTGCCAGCAGCTTAGAAGCAGGGTATGGCTACACCTTC.